A single sample is the source of the 32 T cell receptor beta chains below, sequenced in a study of somatic mutations in cytotoxic T cells in rheumatoid arthritis. Sequencing was performed with immunoSEQ multiplex PCR; in TCRdb, only in-frame clones are kept and a portion is missing. The sample contains fewer than 40,000 clones, approximately 78% of which appear only once. Material: CD8+ T cells sorted from blood. Source of these receptors: an adult with rheumatoid arthritis.

This clone was picked up one time. This sample includes further DNA sequences coding for the same CDR3. The chain has TRBV5-1 and TRBJ1-2, with TRBD1 matching over 9 bases. This CDR3 comprises 16 residues. Germline CDR1 reads SGHRS; CDR2 reads YFSETQ. The junction had 5 bases not matched to a gene; V was cut back by 0 bases and J by 2 bases. The CDR3 region has the DNA TGCGCCAGCAGCTTGGACCCGGGACAGGGAAACTATGGCTACACCTTC. Its translation: CASSLDPGQGNYGYTF.

The V call is TRBV5-1, the J call TRBJ1-6; 7 nucleotides align to TRBD1. V trimming: 0 bases; J trimming: 7 bases; junction bases outside the gene matches: 1. The CDR3 consists of 14 residues. The germline CDR1 and CDR2 sequences are SGHRS and YFSETQ. The CDR3 bases are TGCGCCAGCAGCTTGGAACAGGGGAATTCACCCCTCCACTTT. Translated: CASSLEQGNSPLHF.

V and J are TRBV7-9 and TRBJ2-1; D unclear. V lost 2 bases and J 9 bases, leaving 8 bases between the germline ends. In germline, CDR1 is SEHNR, CDR2 FQNEAQ (reference sequence). The CDR3 runs to 12 residues. CDR3 nucleotides: TGTGCCAGCAGCTTATCCGGCAGTGAGCAGTTCTTC. It is translated as CASSLSGSEQFF.

V usage is TRBV27 and J usage is TRBJ2-7, with TRBD1 matching over 8 bases. Per the germline V gene, CDR1 is MNHEY and CDR2 is SMNVEV (reference sequence). This CDR3 is built from 15 residues. Trimming cost V 2 bases and J 1 base; bases outside gene matches: 4. CDR3 in DNA: TGTGCCAGCAGTTTAGGGCAGGGGGCATCCTACGAGCAGTACTTC. Its translation is CASSLGQGASYEQYF.

J is TRBJ2-1 and V is TRBV19, with a weak D call TRBD2 (6 bases). This CDR3 is 13 amino acids long. Deletions cut 8 bases from V and 10 bases from J, with 18 bases between. Germline CDR1 and CDR2: LNHDA and SQIVND (reference sequence). CDR3 DNA: TGTGCCAGTGGTAGGCCGGGGGTGGGGGAGCAGTTCTTC. Encoded protein: CASGRPGVGEQFF.

This clone was seen a single time. V gene TRBV30 combines with J gene TRBJ1-5, with D perhaps matching TRBD1 (6 bases). Germline V gene lookup returns CDR1 GTSNPN and CDR2 SVGIG (reference sequence). The V end was cut by 2 bases, the J end by 2 bases, with 13 bases between. This CDR3 comprises 15 residues. For the CDR3, the DNA is TGTGCCTGGAGTACAACAGGGTTGGGCAATCAGCCCCAGCATTTT. Protein product: CAWSTTGLGNQPQHF. Full variable domain (missing parts from reference TRBV30 and TRBJ1-5): SQTIHQWPATLVQPVGSPLSLECTVEGTSNPNLYWYRQAAGRGLQLLFYSVGIGQISSEVPQNLSASRPQDRQFILSSKKLLLSDSGFYLCAWSTTGLGNQPQHFGDGTRLSIL.

This clone was counted a few times. The rearrangement uses TRBV2 and TRBJ1-6; 7 bases are shared with TRBD1. This CDR3 has 15 residues. V was clipped by 5 bases and J by 7 bases; unmatched bases: 8. CDR1 SNHLY and CDR2 FYNNEI come from the germline V gene. This CDR3 is CASSRLDRDNSPLHF. CDR3 bases: TGTGCCAGCAGTCGCCTCGACAGGGACAATTCACCCCTCCACTTT.

The chain combines TRBV14 with TRBJ2-7, with 8 bases aligning to TRBD1. Unmatched junction bases numbered 6, after V lost 5 bases and J lost 3 bases. The CDR3 length is 14 residues. The germline V gene encodes CDR1 SGHDN and CDR2 FVKESK. CDR3 protein: CASSTRDRLYEQYF. DNA of the CDR3: TGTGCCAGCAGCACCCGGGACAGGCTCTACGAGCAGTACTTC.

The chain carries TRBV13 and TRBJ2-7; D gene unclear. The V end was cut by 5 bases, the J end by 0 bases, with 5 bases between. CDR3 length: 12 residues. Germline assignment: CDR1 PRHDT and CDR2 FYEKMQ (reference sequence). CDR3 in amino acids: CASSLNSYEQYF. Here the CDR3 DNA reads TGTGCCAGCAGCCTAAACTCCTACGAGCAGTACTTC.

This clone has a handful of counts. V is TRBV25-1 and J is TRBJ2-7, with 7 bases aligning to TRBD1. CDR3 length: 14 residues. The ends lost 4 bases at V and 3 bases at J; junction bases unmatched: 6. Per germline, CDR1 MGHDK and CDR2 SYGVNS. The CDR3 region has the DNA TGTGCCAGCAGTGGCACAGGGGAGCGCTACGAGCAGTACTTC. Amino acids: CASSGTGERYEQYF.

By frequency in the sample, this clone is medium-sized. The chain recombines TRBV4-2 with TRBJ2-1; no clear D gene. The germline CDR1 and CDR2 sequences are LGHNA and YNFKEQ. V lost 1 base, J lost 0 bases, and 7 bases lay in between. The CDR3 contains 15 residues. The CDR3 here is CASSQGESSYNEQFF. The CDR3 DNA reads TGTGCCAGCAGCCAAGGGGAAAGCTCCTACAATGAGCAGTTCTTC.

This clone has only a few counts. This chain connects TRBV7-9 to TRBJ2-3; TRBD2 is a possible D gene (6 bases). The germline V and J ends were trimmed by 5 bases and 3 bases, with 24 bases remaining between them. The CDR3 is 18 residues long. The germline V gene encodes CDR1 SEHNR and CDR2 FQNEAQ (reference sequence). The DNA of the CDR3 is TGTGCCAGCAGCCCCAGCCAGAAGGGAAGGGGAGGTACAGATACGCAGTATTTT. Encoded protein: CASSPSQKGRGGTDTQYF.

This rearrangement joins TRBV13 to TRBJ2-7; 9 nucleotides agree with TRBD2. The CDR3 covers 13 residues. Germline trimming cut 4 bases from V and 6 bases from J; bases unmatched to any gene: 4. Per the germline V gene, CDR1 is PRHDT and CDR2 is FYEKMQ (reference sequence). The DNA of the CDR3 is TGTGCCAGCAGCTCCGGACTAGCGTCCGAGCAGTACTTC. Its translation: CASSSGLASEQYF.

This clone was found a few times. The CDR3: CASSQDQRSGSNQPQHF. CDR3 DNA: TGCGCCAGCAGCCAAGATCAACGGTCGGGTAGCAATCAGCCCCAGCATTTT. The chain carries TRBV4-1 and TRBJ1-5; the D is unclear. The CDR3 consists of 17 residues. In germline, CDR1 is MGHRA, CDR2 YSYEKL. V lost 0 bases to trimming and J lost 0 bases, with 12 bases between them.

The rearrangement links TRBV30 to TRBJ2-1; a possible D gene is TRBD2 (5 bases). The CDR3 runs to 14 residues. Germline V gene sequence: CDR1 GTSNPN, CDR2 SVGIG (reference sequence). V lost 6 bases to trimming and J lost 0 bases, with 12 bases between them. CDR3 in amino acids: CACHGVSSYNEQFF. DNA of the CDR3: TGTGCCTGCCACGGGGTCAGCTCCTACAATGAGCAGTTCTTC.

This rearrangement joins TRBV27 to TRBJ1-1, with D perhaps matching TRBD1 (5 bases). Germline V gene sequence: CDR1 MNHEY, CDR2 SMNVEV (reference sequence). The CDR3 contains 14 residues. Trimming took off 7 bases at V and 0 bases at J, with 12 bases between the two ends. The DNA for the CDR3 is TGTGCCAGCACCGGGGGACGGATGAACACTGAAGCTTTCTTT. Its protein is CASTGGRMNTEAFF.

V and J are TRBV27 and TRBJ2-2; 11 positions match TRBD2. Germline assignment: CDR1 MNHEY and CDR2 SMNVEV (reference sequence). V dropped 5 bases and J dropped 4; count of bases not matched to a gene: 9. The CDR3 loop spans 17 amino acids. Here the CDR3 reads CASSRIGLAGGTGELFF. CDR3 bases: TGTGCCAGCAGTCGGATCGGGCTAGCGGGAGGCACCGGGGAGCTGTTTTTT.

The chain couples TRBV18 to TRBJ2-3; TRBD1 agrees at 11 bases. There are 16 residues in the CDR3. J lost 5 bases, V lost 4 bases, and 8 bases had no gene match. Germline-derived CDR1 and CDR2 are KGHSH and LQKENI. The CDR3 DNA reads as TGTGCCAGCTCACGGGCCGGGACAGGGGGGAAAGATACGCAGTATTTT. Translation: CASSRAGTGGKDTQYF.

This clone occurred a few times. The V call is TRBV10-3, the J call TRBJ1-3, with D possibly matching TRBD1 (5 bases). Trimming shortened V by 8 bases and J by 0 bases, and 14 bases separated the two germline ends. The germline CDR1 and CDR2 sequences are ENHRY and SYGVKD. The CDR3 is made up of 15 amino acids. CDR3 DNA sequence: TGTGCCATCGGGGGATCTATCGACTCTGGAAACACCATATATTTT. This sequence encodes CAIGGSIDSGNTIYF.

The chain employs TRBV7-9 and TRBJ1-4, with D perhaps matching TRBD1 (6 bases). Germline V gives CDR1 SEHNR, CDR2 FQNEAQ (reference sequence). V lost 1 base to trimming and J lost 4 bases, with 10 bases between them. The CDR3 is 15 amino acids. The DNA for the CDR3 is TGTGCCAGCAGCTTAGGACAGGCTTATAATGAAAAACTGTTTTTT. This sequence encodes CASSLGQAYNEKLFF.

V gene TRBV7-8 combines with J gene TRBJ2-7; TRBD2 aligns across 7 bases. The CDR3 is made up of 18 amino acids. CDR1 SGHVS and CDR2 FQNEAQ come from the germline V gene. V lost 5 bases and J lost 0; bases outside the gene matches: 16. The CDR3 loop is CASSPYRDYASSSYEQYF. The CDR3 DNA reads as TGTGCCAGCAGCCCCTACCGGGACTATGCTTCAAGCTCCTACGAGCAGTACTTC.

This clone occurred once. V is TRBV7-9 and J is TRBJ2-3; 7 bases agree with TRBD2. Germline CDR1 and CDR2: SEHNR and FQNEAQ (reference sequence). The ends lost 5 bases at V and 1 base at J; junction bases unmatched: 12. This CDR3 region has 17 residues. CDR3 sequence (DNA): TGTGCCAGCAGCATCGGGGACGGCGGGGGACGCACAGATACGCAGTATTTT. This translates into CASSIGDGGGRTDTQYF.

The V call is TRBV4-2, the J call TRBJ1-2; no firm D call. The CDR3 is 15 residues long. Germline lookup yields CDR1 LGHNA and CDR2 YNFKEQ. V dropped 0 bases and J dropped 3 bases, with 11 bases sitting between them. The CDR3 protein is CASSQDFRPYYGYTF. The CDR3 region has the DNA TGTGCCAGCAGCCAAGATTTCAGACCCTACTATGGCTACACCTTC.

The chain combines TRBV6-5 with TRBJ1-5; D is unresolved. CDR3 length equals 13 residues. With 5 bases removed from V and 5 bases from J, the gap between germline ends came to 10 bases. Germline V gene lookup returns CDR1 MNHEY and CDR2 SVGAGI. The CDR3 here is CASSGEPHQPQHF. The CDR3 nucleotides read TGTGCCAGCAGTGGGGAACCGCATCAGCCCCAGCATTTT.

V gene TRBV7-8 combines with J gene TRBJ2-5; 8 nucleotides align to TRBD1. V was clipped by 1 base and J by 5 bases; unmatched bases: 6. This CDR3 spans 15 amino acids. Germline assignment: CDR1 SGHVS and CDR2 FQNEAQ. CDR3: CASSLGAGGIETQYF. CDR3 in DNA: TGTGCCAGCAGCTTAGGCGCAGGGGGCATCGAGACCCAGTACTTC. The whole variable domain, filled in from reference TRBV7-8 and TRBJ2-5, reads GAGVSQSPRYKVAKRGQDVALRCDPISGHVSLFWYQQALGQGPEFLTYFQNEAQLDKSGLPSDRFFAERPEGSVSTLKIQRTQQEDSAVYLCASSLGAGGIETQYFGPGTRLLVL.

The CDR3, as DNA: TGCGCCAGCAGCCAGACTAGTAGTTACGAGCAGTACTTC. It is translated as CASSQTSSYEQYF. The genes are TRBV4-1 and TRBJ2-7, with D tentatively TRBD2 (6 bases). The V end lost 3 bases, the J end lost 4 bases, and 10 bases lay between the germline ends. This CDR3 spans 13 amino acids. In germline, CDR1 is MGHRA, CDR2 YSYEKL.

The V gene is TRBV5-8, the J gene TRBJ1-2; TRBD1 agrees at 11 bases. Germline CDR1 is SGHTS and CDR2 is YDEGEE. With 3 bases clipped from V and 6 bases from J, the junction kept 7 bases outside the gene matches. This CDR3 is built from 15 residues. The CDR3 region has the DNA TGTGCCAGCAGCTGGCGGGGACAGGGGGTACATGGCTACACCTTC. Translated, it gives CASSWRGQGVHGYTF.

The V call is TRBV9, the J call TRBJ2-3; D might be TRBD1 or TRBD2, each matching 5 bases. Germline V lookup: CDR1 SGDLS, CDR2 YYNGEE. Trimming took off 0 bases at V and 3 bases at J, with 11 bases between the two ends. The CDR3 spans 15 residues. The CDR3 loop reads CASSVGGRGTDTQYF. CDR3 bases: TGTGCCAGCAGCGTAGGGGGACGTGGGACAGATACGCAGTATTTT.

The chain joins TRBV7-6 to TRBJ1-1; possible D gene TRBD1, 5 bases. Germline CDR1 SGHVS, CDR2 FNYEAQ. The CDR3 runs 14 residues. V lost 2 bases, J lost 8 bases, and 15 bases lay in between. The CDR3 DNA follows: TGTGCCAGCAGCTTAACCGCCCAGGGTTTAGAAGCTTTCTTT. This sequence encodes CASSLTAQGLEAFF.

The J gene is TRBJ1-5, the V gene TRBV30, with 7 nucleotides matching TRBD1. Germline lookup yields CDR1 GTSNPN and CDR2 SVGIG (reference sequence). The length of the CDR3 is 16 residues. V dropped 4 bases and J dropped 1; count of bases not matched to a gene: 10. CDR3 coding DNA: TGTGCCTGGACTAAGCAGGGGGGTATAAGCAATCAGCCCCAGCATTTT. Translated, it gives CAWTKQGGISNQPQHF.

This clone was counted only a few times. This rearrangement joins TRBV9 to TRBJ2-7, with 9 bases identical to TRBD2. The CDR3 covers 15 residues. The germline CDR1 and CDR2 sequences are SGDLS and YYNGEE. J lost 5 bases, V lost 4 bases, and 10 bases had no gene match. CDR3 sequence: CASSRGGLAYHEQYF. Here the CDR3 DNA reads TGTGCCAGCAGCCGGGGGGGACTAGCTTATCACGAGCAGTACTTC.

The gene calls are TRBV29-1 and TRBJ2-7, with 7 bases identical to TRBD1. Germline loops: CDR1 SQVTM, CDR2 ANQGSEA. The CDR3 covers 13 residues. Losses at the gene ends were 4 bases for V and 1 base for J; bases not matched to a gene: 4. CDR3 in amino acids: CSVGTGDSYEQYF. The CDR3 DNA follows: TGCAGCGTTGGAACAGGGGATTCCTACGAGCAGTACTTC.